This TCR beta chain was identified in a study of blood T cell repertoires in COVID-19. Looking at the study overall: T cells, B-cell-depleted T cells, or PBMCs supplied cDNA or gDNA.

CDR1 is GTSNPN, CDR2 SVGIG, per germline (reference sequence). V shed 5 bases, J shed 0 bases, and the junction held 4 bases outside the gene matches. CDR3 length equals 14 residues. In the source study's methods: Cell counts per sample came from amplifying reference gene primers. Only in-frame clones appear in the TCRdb table, and some are missing; sequencing was by immunoSEQ multiplex PCR. V, J and clone size derive from that table, while D and trimming were established from the DNA sequence. The sample consists of about 63,000 clones, around 79% of them appearing once. The rearrangement joins TRBV30 to TRBJ1-3; 7 bases are shared with TRBD1. This TCR was recovered from a human donor in a cohort sampled during active COVID-19. Sequencing input: peripheral blood. The CDR3 bases are TGTGCCTGGGCGACAGGGAGCTCTGGAAACACCATATATTTT. Its protein product is CAWATGSSGNTIYF.